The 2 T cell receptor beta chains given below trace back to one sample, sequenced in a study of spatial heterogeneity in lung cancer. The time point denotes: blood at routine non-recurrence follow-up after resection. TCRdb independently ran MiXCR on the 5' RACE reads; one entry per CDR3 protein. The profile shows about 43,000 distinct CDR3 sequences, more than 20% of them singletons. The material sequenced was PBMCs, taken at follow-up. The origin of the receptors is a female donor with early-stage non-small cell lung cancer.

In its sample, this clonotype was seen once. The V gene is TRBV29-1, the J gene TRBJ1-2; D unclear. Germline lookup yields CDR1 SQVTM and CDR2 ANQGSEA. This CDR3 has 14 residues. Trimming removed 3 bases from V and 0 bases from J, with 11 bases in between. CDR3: CSVDLQTTNYGYTF. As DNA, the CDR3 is TGCAGCGTTGATCTGCAGACTACTAACTATGGCTACACCTTC.

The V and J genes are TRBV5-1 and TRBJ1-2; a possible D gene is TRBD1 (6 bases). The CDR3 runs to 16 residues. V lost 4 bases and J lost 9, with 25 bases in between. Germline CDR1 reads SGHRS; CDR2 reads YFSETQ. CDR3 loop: CASSRGSTGYDVSYTF. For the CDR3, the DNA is TGCGCCAGCAGCCGAGGATCGACAGGATACGATGTGAGCTACACCTTC.